This is a list of T cell receptor beta chains from one sample in a study of blood T cell repertoires in COVID-19. Repertoires were generated with immunoSEQ multiplex PCR, while TCRdb's copy carries only in-frame clones and drops some. Found here are about 190,000 clones, 80% of them singletons; the top ten hold 5.5% to 8.5%. Sequencing was carried out using peripheral blood. The receptors originated from a man aged 60 to 69 with acute or convalescent COVID-19. CDR3s include the opening cysteine and the closing phenylalanine or tryptophan. D genes are given only for firm matches. Only part of the rows carry a size: once, few, many, or a class if the clone is expanded.

J	D	V	size	DNA	CDR3
TRBJ2-7	TRBD1	TRBV7-2	NA	TGTGCCAGCAGCACTCCTCTGACAGGGGCCCACGAGCAGTACTTC	CASSTPLTGAHEQYF
TRBJ2-7	TRBD1	TRBV5-1	NA	TGCGCCAGCAGCTTGGGGGACAGATTGCAGCAGTACTTC	CASSLGDRLQQYF
TRBJ2-1	NA	TRBV4-1	NA	TGCGCCAGCAGCCAAGACAGGGGCGGGAATGAGCAGTTCTTC	CASSQDRGGNEQFF
TRBJ2-2	TRBD1	TRBV10-3	NA	TGTGCCATCAGTGAAAAGGGACAGGGTATTGCCGGGGAGCTGTTTTTT	CAISEKGQGIAGELFF
TRBJ2-7	TRBD1	TRBV10-2	many	TGCGCCAGCGCCGATCCGGGACAGGGAAACTACGAGCAGTACTTC	CASADPGQGNYEQYF
TRBJ2-7	NA	TRBV5-1	NA	TGCGCCAGCAGCGACCGCGGGGCCCTCGCCTACGAGCAGTACTTC	CASSDRGALAYEQYF
TRBJ2-6	NA	TRBV19	few	TGTGCCAGTACGTGGGTTCAGGGCCGCTCTGGGGCCAACGTCCTGACTTTC	CASTWVQGRSGANVLTF
TRBJ2-5	NA	TRBV2	NA	TGTGCCAGCAGTGAAGCGCTTCAGTCGGGGACCCAGTACTTC	CASSEALQSGTQYF
TRBJ1-2	TRBD1	TRBV19	NA	TGTGCCAGTAGTACAGGGACAGGGGAGGATGGCTACACCTTC	CASSTGTGEDGYTF
TRBJ2-6	NA	TRBV7-3	NA	TGTGCCAGCAGCCTCGCCGGAGGCTCTGGGGCCAACGTCCTGACTTTC	CASSLAGGSGANVLTF
TRBJ1-2	TRBD1	TRBV6-1	NA	TGTGCCAGCAGTGAAGTAACAGGGGGCGCCTATGGCTACACCTTC	CASSEVTGGAYGYTF
TRBJ1-2	TRBD1	TRBV4-1	NA	TGCGCCAGCAGCCAAGCCCGGACAGGGGAATACTATGGCTACACCTTC	CASSQARTGEYYGYTF
TRBJ1-2	NA	TRBV5-6	NA	TGTGCCAGCAGCTTATTGAGGGTCTACACCTTC	CASSLLRVYTF
TRBJ1-1	NA	TRBV12-3/TRBV12-4	NA	TGTGCCAGCAGTTTCCAGAACACTGAAGCTTTCTTT	CASSFQNTEAFF
TRBJ2-1	TRBD1	TRBV9	few	TGTGCCAGCAGCGTAGGGGGACAGGGAATATTTGAGCAGTTCTTC	CASSVGGQGIFEQFF
TRBJ2-1	TRBD2	TRBV4-1	NA	TGCGCCAGCAGCCAACCGACTAGCAAAAGCTCCTACAATGAGCAGTTCTTC	CASSQPTSKSSYNEQFF
TRBJ1-5	TRBD1	TRBV5-1	NA	TGCGCCAGCAGCTTGGGACAGGGGACCCATCAGCCCCAGCATTTT	CASSLGQGTHQPQHF
TRBJ2-7	TRBD2	TRBV6-2/TRBV6-3	NA	TGTGCCAGCAGACCTGATGGACTAGCGGGGGCCGAGCAGTACTTC	CASRPDGLAGAEQYF
TRBJ1-2	NA	TRBV6-5	NA	TGTGCCAGCAGTCAGGAGGGAGGCTACACCTTC	CASSQEGGYTF
TRBJ2-3	NA	TRBV7-8	NA	TGTGCCAGCAGCTTACCACGGGTAGCGATGGCAGATACGCAGTATTTT	CASSLPRVAMADTQYF
TRBJ2-2	TRBD1	TRBV29-1	NA	TGCAGCGTCAGCCCCGGGACAGGGGGTTGGGAGCTGTTTTTT	CSVSPGTGGWELFF
TRBJ2-6	TRBD1	TRBV27	NA	TGTGCCAGCAGTCCCGGGACAGGGCTCCCCGGGGCCAACGTCCTGACTTTC	CASSPGTGLPGANVLTF
TRBJ2-7	TRBD2	TRBV18	once	TGTGCCAGCTCACCCCGGGGAGGGTATGAGCAGTACTTC	CASSPRGGYEQYF
TRBJ2-1	TRBD1	TRBV19	few	TGTGCCAGTAGCGAGATACAGGGGTACAATGAGCAGTTCTTC	CASSEIQGYNEQFF
TRBJ2-3	TRBD2	TRBV7-3	NA	TGTGCCAGCAGCTCTCCCCGGGGGGGCCCCACAGATACGCAGTATTTT	CASSSPRGGPTDTQYF
TRBJ2-2	TRBD2	TRBV5-4	NA	TGTGCCAGCAGCTTATCGAGCGGGAGTTCCACCGGGGAGCTGTTTTTT	CASSLSSGSSTGELFF
TRBJ2-1	NA	TRBV11-3	NA	TGTGCCAGCAGCCTTAGCGGTCGGGGTGAGCAGTTCTTC	CASSLSGRGEQFF
TRBJ1-2	NA	TRBV24-1	once	TGTGCCACCAGTGGTCAGGGCCCAGGCGACTATGGCTACACCTTC	CATSGQGPGDYGYTF
TRBJ1-4	TRBD1	TRBV4-1	few	TGCGCCAGCAGCCAAAGGTCCGGAACTATACAGGGGAGTAATGAAAAACTGTTTTTT	CASSQRSGTIQGSNEKLFF
TRBJ1-1	TRBD1	TRBV7-3	medium-sized	TGTGCCAGCAGCTCCAGGGGGCGCAGGGACACTGAAGCTTTCTTT	CASSSRGRRDTEAFF
TRBJ2-7	TRBD2	TRBV7-9	NA	TGTGCCAGCAGCTTGGGGACTAACGAGCAGTACTTC	CASSLGTNEQYF
TRBJ1-2	TRBD1	TRBV5-4	NA	TGTGCCAGCAGCTCTGCAGGGGGCGGTAACTATGGCTACACCTTC	CASSSAGGGNYGYTF
TRBJ2-5	TRBD2	TRBV3-1/TRBV3-2	NA	TGTGCCAGCAGCCACCCAATAGCGGGGGGTGAGACCCAGTACTTC	CASSHPIAGGETQYF
TRBJ2-1	NA	TRBV4-1	NA	TGCGCCAGCAGCCAAGGGGTAGCGGTCCTCTACAATGAGCAGTTCTTC	CASSQGVAVLYNEQFF
TRBJ2-7	TRBD2	TRBV7-2	NA	TGTGCCAGCAGCGGCGGCACTAGCGGGGATCAGAGATACTACGAGCAGTACTTC	CASSGGTSGDQRYYEQYF
TRBJ1-2	NA	TRBV27	NA	TGTGCCAGCAGCGGGGGGCCTTATGATGGCTACACCTTC	CASSGGPYDGYTF
TRBJ1-2	NA	TRBV4-1	NA	TGCGCCAGCAGCCAAGCGTCCCAGACTAACTATGGCTACACCTTC	CASSQASQTNYGYTF
TRBJ1-5	NA	TRBV18	once	TGTGCCAGCTCACCGGTGGACAACAATCAGCCCCAGCATTTT	CASSPVDNNQPQHF
TRBJ2-7	NA	TRBV30	NA	TGTGCCTGGAGTACAGGGAACGAGCAGTACTTC	CAWSTGNEQYF
TRBJ2-1	NA	TRBV7-8	NA	TGTGCCAGCAGCTTAAATCGCCAGTCCCACAATGAGCAGTTCTTC	CASSLNRQSHNEQFF
TRBJ1-5	TRBD1	TRBV30	NA	TGTGCCTGGAGTGTGGGGGACAGGGAATACCAGCCCCAGCATTTT	CAWSVGDREYQPQHF
TRBJ1-3	NA	TRBV10-3	few	TGTGCCATCAGTGAGACAGGGACCCTACTATCTGGAAACACCATATATTTT	CAISETGTLLSGNTIYF
TRBJ1-1	NA	TRBV7-2	NA	TGTGCCAGCAGCCCCGTTTGGGGGGTTACCACTGAAGCTTTCTTT	CASSPVWGVTTEAFF
TRBJ2-1	NA	TRBV2	NA	TGTGCCAGCAGTAAGGAGGAGGTCGAGCAGTTCTTC	CASSKEEVEQFF
TRBJ2-7	TRBD1	TRBV4-2	once	TGTGCCAGCAGCCAAGATCGGACAGGGTCAACCCCCTACGAGCAGTACTTC	CASSQDRTGSTPYEQYF
TRBJ2-7	TRBD1	TRBV24-1	NA	TGTGCCACCAGTGACTCGACAGGGGGATTCTACGAGCAGTACTTC	CATSDSTGGFYEQYF
TRBJ2-1	TRBD2	TRBV7-2	NA	TGTGCCAGCAGCTTATACCCCGTGCGGGAGCCCCTCAATGAGCAGTTCTTC	CASSLYPVREPLNEQFF
TRBJ2-1	NA	TRBV3-1/TRBV3-2	NA	TGTGCCAGCAAAACACAGCTGACGAATGAGCAGTTCTTC	CASKTQLTNEQFF
TRBJ2-7	TRBD1	TRBV11-3	NA	TGTGCCAGCAGCTTAATGGGGACAGGGGAATACGAGCAGTACTTC	CASSLMGTGEYEQYF
TRBJ1-2	TRBD1	TRBV19	few	TGTGCCATCAAAACCCAGGGGGTAGGCTACACCTTC	CAIKTQGVGYTF
TRBJ2-7	TRBD2	TRBV30	NA	TGTGCCTGGGGGACTAGCGGGAGGTACTACGAGCAGTACTTC	CAWGTSGRYYEQYF
TRBJ1-4	NA	TRBV4-2	NA	TGTGCCAGCAGCCAAGACGGCAGGGTGGATGAAAAACTGTTTTTT	CASSQDGRVDEKLFF
TRBJ1-5	NA	TRBV7-9	NA	TGTGCCAGCAGCTTAGGGCAGGGTTACCAGCATTTT	CASSLGQGYQHF
TRBJ1-6	NA	TRBV5-1	once	TGCGCCAGCAGCTCGGGTTCCGACTCACTAAATATCTATTCACCCCTCCACTTT	CASSSGSDSLNIYSPLHF
TRBJ2-1	TRBD2	TRBV5-1	NA	TGCGCCAGCAGCTTACTAGCGGGAGAGAGGGGTGAGCAGTTCTTC	CASSLLAGERGEQFF
TRBJ1-6	NA	TRBV19	NA	TGTGCCAGTAGTATTTCAACGGCGGCAGGGGCTAATTCACCCCTCCACTTT	CASSISTAAGANSPLHF
TRBJ1-5	NA	TRBV27	NA	TGTGCCAGCAGTTTCCGGCGGGAGAGGGAGGGTGGGCCCCAGCATTTT	CASSFRREREGGPQHF
TRBJ2-7	TRBD1	TRBV4-1	few	TGCGCCAGCAGCCGAGACAGGGAATTGGTAGAGCAGTACTTC	CASSRDRELVEQYF
TRBJ1-1	NA	TRBV9	NA	TGTGCCAGCAGCGTTTTGGTCAGCACTGAAGCTTTCTTT	CASSVLVSTEAFF